This TCR beta chain was captured in a study of PD-1 blockade in classical Hodgkin lymphoma. Study results and limitations: Relative to healthy donors, newly diagnosed patients reportedly had lower baseline TCR diversity, which was reported as lower still in relapsed/refractory patients.

Time point here: newly diagnosed, previously untreated cHL patient sample. Germline values: CDR1 SQVTM, CDR2 ANQGSEA. The CDR3 extends over 16 amino acids. J gave up 2 bases and V 6 bases, and 9 bases lay outside the gene matches. TCRdb keeps only in-frame clones here, not all; method: immunoSEQ multiplex PCR. This table holds about 33,000 clones, 85% to 95% found once. Worth noting for this clone: No antigen is known for it.

Source material: peripheral blood mononuclear cells (PBMCs). This rearrangement joins TRBV29-1 to TRBJ1-3; TRBD1 matches 11 bases. The TCR sequence derives from a human donor with classical Hodgkin lymphoma. DNA of the CDR3: TGCAGCGTCCTCACCGGGACAGGGGGGACTGGAAACACCATATATTTT. Amino acids: CSVLTGTGGTGNTIYF.